This entry features one T cell receptor (beta chain) sequence. The antigen this receptor binds is unknown. The input lacks base qualities; no much larger clone sits a single base away. Library preparation employed the immunoSEQ multiplex PCR assay. RNA was extracted from all samples and reverse transcribed into cDNA as template for TCR sequencing. First-strand cDNA was synthesized with SuperScript III using a 2:1 mix of oligo-dT and random hexamers. A synthetic immune receptor repertoire was used to gauge amplification bias, and whatever bias remained was removed computationally. The source study handled its data this way. After raw reads were preprocessed to remove errors, the CDR3 was defined following IMGT conventions as running from the conserved cysteine to phenylalanine. Clonality was computed by normalizing Shannon entropy by log2 of the number of productive unique TCRs and subtracting the result from 1. CD4 or CD8 identity of scalp clones was inferred by cross-referencing scalp TCRbeta sequences with sorted blood CD4 and CD8 repertoires. TCRdb re-hosts the immuneACCESS table, in-frame sequences only. Its copies lack some clones; in the studies checked, an unresolved V gene accounts for under half of them, and the cause for the rest is not known. That table is the source of V, J and clone size, and D and trimming were worked out from the DNA. Here the sample has 150,000 to 200,000 clones; less than 70% occur a single time. Of the sample, 1.3% falls within the top ten clones.

Reading the label with the study, this specimen's treatment or condition is: oral pan-JAK inhibitor, 5-10 mg twice daily. Lesional scalp punch biopsies and peripheral blood were obtained from alopecia areata patients. PBMCs were isolated by density centrifugation and stained for CD3, CD4 and CD8, and CD4+ and CD8+ T cells were sorted on a FACSAria. This entry is derived from a study of CD8+ T cells in alopecia areata (dated by TCRdb to between 2017 and 2018). Regarding the study in general: Treated patients were enrolled in an open-label pilot trial of oral tofacitinib at 5 to 10 mg twice daily for moderate-to-severe alopecia areata. Tofacitinib was administered for 6 to 18 months, and 6 months of follow-up off drug were then conducted to assess delayed response and recurrence. For the treated patients, the SALT score, which quantifies what percentage of scalp surface area is affected, served as the measure of disease severity. To study T cell clonal expansion in alopecia areata, the researchers applied high-throughput TCRbeta sequencing to both the C3H/HeJ mouse model and human patients. Scalp tissue and sorted CD4+ and CD8+ peripheral blood T cells from patchy and totalis/universalis alopecia areata patients and from healthy controls were covered by human TCRbeta sequencing. Tofacitinib-treated patients had biopsies at baseline and at 4 and 24 weeks of treatment, with a later scalp biopsy in several patients. Scalp clonality was compared among normal scalp (n=4), patchy alopecia areata scalp (n=8), and alopecia totalis/universalis scalp (n=8). The RNA source kit depended on sample type: the PAXgene miRNA kit for fixed scalp, the miRNeasy kit for PBMCs, and the RNeasy kit for mouse skin. Amplification of TCRbeta CDR3 regions was done by immunoSEQ multiplex PCR using 35 Vbeta forward primers and 13 Jbeta reverse primers.

On the study overall, not on this receptor specifically: Scalp clonality and the number of expanded CD8+ clones among the top 100 scalp clones were significantly decreased by tofacitinib. Because the treated cohort was small and had just a single nonresponder, larger studies are needed to establish links between baseline CD8+ expansion and response. Many expanded lesional clones were found to persist in scalp and blood during tofacitinib treatment, and relapse after treatment cessation may be partly explained by this persistence. TCR sequences shared between patients were less clear than in mice, possibly partly because of HLA diversity in the patient population. Higher clonality and more expanded CD8+ clones were observed in lesional scalp than in normal scalp, particularly in alopecia totalis/universalis, a finding suggestive of antigenic drive. Resident alphabeta T cells in normal human skin are also sequenced, complicating scalp TCR repertoire analysis, unlike mouse skin dominated by gammadelta T cells.

The sequencing here drew on CD4+ T cells sorted from blood, taken around week 47, from a patient treated with tofacitinib. The TCR was taken from a human donor with alopecia areata.

Here is the DNA: TGCAGCGTTGAATCGACAGCTAACTATGGCTACACCTTC. Its translation reads: CSVESTANYGYTF. The receptor chain draws on TRBV29-1 and TRBJ1-2, with TRBD1 as a weak D call on 5 bases. The germline V gene sets CDR1 to SQVTM and CDR2 to ANQGSEA. From the cysteine through the phenylalanine, the CDR3 covers 13 amino acids. Only CDR3 DNA remains: 39 bases, in frame from the first base. The V end loses 2 bases and the J end loses 0 bases, and a stretch of 7 bases separates them.